The sequence of this T cell receptor beta chain was determined in a study of blood T cell repertoires in COVID-19. Study background: The analysed material was cDNA or gDNA that came from T cells, B-cell-depleted T cells, or PBMCs.

Unmatched junction bases numbered 8, after V lost 8 bases and J lost 2 bases. Germline V gene lookup returns CDR1 MNHEY and CDR2 SVGAGI. CDR3 length equals 14 residues. This clone was seen once. Original processing methods: Estimates of nucleated cell counts were drawn from the amplification of reference gene primers. Generated by immunoSEQ multiplex PCR, the TCRdb table keeps only in-frame clones and is missing some. Clone size and the V and J calls come from that table; the DNA yielded D and trimming. In the table there are a few hundred thousand clones, more than 85% of which are singletons. The sequence was obtained from a man aged 18 to 29 with active or convalescent COVID-19. The sequencing input was peripheral blood. This chain links TRBV6-5 with TRBJ2-7; 8 positions agree with TRBD2. CDR3 protein: CASSGTRHTYEQYF. The DNA for the CDR3 is TGTGCCAGCTCCGGGACTAGGCATACCTACGAGCAGTACTTC.